This T cell receptor (beta chain) was captured in a study of shared clonotypes between healthy human individuals. CD45RO negativity and positive selection for CCR7 defined naive CD8 cells, a population that excluded terminally differentiated effector memory CD45RA+ cells. The method was immunoSEQ multiplex PCR; TCRdb's version includes in-frame clones alone and lacks a portion of them. The repertoire includes around 2,100,000 clones, about 95% of them detected once, and 1.2% sits in the top ten. Between the trimmed V and J ends, which lost 6 bases and 5 bases, there was a span of 19 bases. Germline V gene lookup returns CDR1 MNHEY and CDR2 SVGAGI. This CDR3 is 15 amino acids long.

This chain links TRBV6-5 with TRBJ2-5, with no clear D. The source material was naive CD8+ T cells sorted from blood. The TCR originated in a man aged 18 to 35 in good health. The CDR3 bases are TGTGCCAGCAGCCCCTATTGGGTCCGAGAGGAGACCCAGTACTTC. Translation gives CASSPYWVREETQYF.